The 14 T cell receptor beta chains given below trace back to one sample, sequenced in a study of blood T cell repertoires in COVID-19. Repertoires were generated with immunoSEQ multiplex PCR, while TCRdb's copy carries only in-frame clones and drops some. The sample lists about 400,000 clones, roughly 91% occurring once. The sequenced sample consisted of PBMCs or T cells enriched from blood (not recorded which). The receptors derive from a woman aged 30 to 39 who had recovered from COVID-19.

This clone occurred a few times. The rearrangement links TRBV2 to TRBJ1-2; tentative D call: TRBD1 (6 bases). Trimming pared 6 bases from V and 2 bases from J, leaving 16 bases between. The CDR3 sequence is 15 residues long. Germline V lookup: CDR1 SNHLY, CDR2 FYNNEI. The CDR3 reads CASRAEGGPNYGYTF. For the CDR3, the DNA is TGTGCCAGCAGGGCCGAGGGGGGGCCAAACTATGGCTACACCTTC.

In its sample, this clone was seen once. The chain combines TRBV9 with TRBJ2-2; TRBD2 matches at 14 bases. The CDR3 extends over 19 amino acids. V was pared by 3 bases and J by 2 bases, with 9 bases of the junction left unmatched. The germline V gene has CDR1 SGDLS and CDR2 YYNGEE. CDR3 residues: CASSALGLAGDPNTGELFF. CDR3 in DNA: TGTGCCAGCAGCGCCCTGGGACTAGCGGGGGACCCAAACACCGGGGAGCTGTTTTTT.

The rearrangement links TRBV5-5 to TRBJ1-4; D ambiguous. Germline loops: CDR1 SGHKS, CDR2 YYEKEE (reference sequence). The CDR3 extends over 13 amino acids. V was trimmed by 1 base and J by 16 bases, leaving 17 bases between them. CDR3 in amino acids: CASSLRGLPDWFF. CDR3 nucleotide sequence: TGTGCCAGCAGCTTGCGTGGGCTCCCAGATTGGTTTTTT.

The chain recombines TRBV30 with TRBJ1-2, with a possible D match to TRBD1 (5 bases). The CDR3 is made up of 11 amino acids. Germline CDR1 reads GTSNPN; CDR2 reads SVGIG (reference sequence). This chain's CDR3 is CARRGRSGYTF. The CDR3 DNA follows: TGTGCGAGAAGGGGCCGGAGTGGCTACACCTTC.

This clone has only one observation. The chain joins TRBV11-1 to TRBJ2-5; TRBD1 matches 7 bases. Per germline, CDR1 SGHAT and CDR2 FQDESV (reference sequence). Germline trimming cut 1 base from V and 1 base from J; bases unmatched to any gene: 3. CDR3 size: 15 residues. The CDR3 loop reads CASSLGDRPQETQYF. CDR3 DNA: TGTGCCAGCAGCTTAGGGGACAGACCCCAAGAGACCCAGTACTTC.

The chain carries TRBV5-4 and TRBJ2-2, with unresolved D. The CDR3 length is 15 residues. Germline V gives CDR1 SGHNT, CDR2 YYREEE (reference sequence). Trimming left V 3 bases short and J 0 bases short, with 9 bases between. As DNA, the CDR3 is TGTGCCAGCAGCTCTCAGGCAGCGAACACCGGGGAGCTGTTTTTT. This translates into CASSSQAANTGELFF.

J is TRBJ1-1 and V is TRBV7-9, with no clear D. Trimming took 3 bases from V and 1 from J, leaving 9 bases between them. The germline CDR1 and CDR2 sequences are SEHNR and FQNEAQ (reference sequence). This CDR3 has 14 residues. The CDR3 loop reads CASSFLEANTEAFF. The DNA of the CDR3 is TGTGCCAGCAGCTTTCTTGAAGCGAACACTGAAGCTTTCTTT.

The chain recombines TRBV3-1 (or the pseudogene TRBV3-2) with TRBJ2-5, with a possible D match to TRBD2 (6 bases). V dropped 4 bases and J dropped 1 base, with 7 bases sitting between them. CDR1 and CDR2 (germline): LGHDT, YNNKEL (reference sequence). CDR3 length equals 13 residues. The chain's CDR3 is CASSLSGQETQYF. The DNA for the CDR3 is TGTGCCAGCAGCCTTAGCGGCCAAGAGACCCAGTACTTC.

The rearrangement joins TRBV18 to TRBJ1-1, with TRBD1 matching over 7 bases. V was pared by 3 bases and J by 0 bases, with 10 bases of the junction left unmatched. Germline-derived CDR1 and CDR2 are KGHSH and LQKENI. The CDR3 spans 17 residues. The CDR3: CASSPKDRAPMNTEAFF. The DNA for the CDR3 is TGTGCCAGCTCACCCAAAGACAGGGCTCCAATGAACACTGAAGCTTTCTTT.

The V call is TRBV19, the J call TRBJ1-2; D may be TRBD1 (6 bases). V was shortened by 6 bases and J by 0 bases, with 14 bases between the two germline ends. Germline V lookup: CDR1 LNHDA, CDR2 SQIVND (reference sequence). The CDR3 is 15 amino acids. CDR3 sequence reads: CASSLEGGSNYGYTF. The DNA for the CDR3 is TGTGCCAGTAGCCTCGAAGGGGGTTCTAACTATGGCTACACCTTC.

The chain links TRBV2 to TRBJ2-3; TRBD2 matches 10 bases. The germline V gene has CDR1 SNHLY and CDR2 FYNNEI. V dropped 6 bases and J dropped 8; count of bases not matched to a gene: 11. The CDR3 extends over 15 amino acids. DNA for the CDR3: TGTGCCAGCAGCCTCGGCCTAGCGGGAGTCGTTACGCAGTATTTT. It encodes CASSLGLAGVVTQYF.

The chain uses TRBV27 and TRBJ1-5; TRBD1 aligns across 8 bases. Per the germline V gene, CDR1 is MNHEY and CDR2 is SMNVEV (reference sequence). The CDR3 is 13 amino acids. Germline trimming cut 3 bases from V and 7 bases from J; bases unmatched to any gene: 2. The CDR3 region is CASSLTGAQPQHF. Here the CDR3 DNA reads TGTGCCAGCAGTTTGACAGGGGCACAGCCCCAGCATTTT.

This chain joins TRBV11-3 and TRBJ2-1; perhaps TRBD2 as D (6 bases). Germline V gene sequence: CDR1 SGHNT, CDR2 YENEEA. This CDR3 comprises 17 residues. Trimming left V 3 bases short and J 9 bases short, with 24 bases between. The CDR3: CASSFEVRDSCEGEQFF. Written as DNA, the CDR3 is TGTGCCAGCAGCTTCGAAGTTCGGGACTCCTGTGAGGGTGAGCAGTTCTTC.

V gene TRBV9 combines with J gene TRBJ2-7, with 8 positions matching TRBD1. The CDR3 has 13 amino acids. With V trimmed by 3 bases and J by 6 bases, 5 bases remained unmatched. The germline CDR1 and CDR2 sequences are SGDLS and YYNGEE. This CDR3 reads CASSAGQGGEQYF. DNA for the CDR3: TGTGCCAGCAGCGCCGGACAGGGAGGCGAGCAGTACTTC.